One sample yielded the 12 T cell receptor beta chains listed below, sequenced in a study of technical replicates of blood from a handful of donors. Only in-frame clones appear in the TCRdb table, and some are missing; sequencing was by immunoSEQ multiplex PCR. This table has 84,000 or so clones, roughly 94% appearing once. The sample consisted of T cells isolated from PBMCs. These receptors originate from a human donor in good health.

The chain links TRBV14 to TRBJ2-1, with 7 bases identical to TRBD1. The CDR3 consists of 16 residues. The V segment lost 4 bases and the J segment 3 bases; nucleotides outside the gene matches: 9. Germline V gene lookup returns CDR1 SGHDN and CDR2 FVKESK. CDR3 coding DNA: TGTGCCAGCAGCCCTCGAACAGGGGCCTTCTACAATGAGCAGTTCTTC. Amino acid sequence: CASSPRTGAFYNEQFF.

The chain carries TRBV28 and TRBJ2-3; 7 nucleotides agree with TRBD2. J was trimmed by 2 bases and V by 10 bases; bases with no gene match: 6. Germline V gene data show CDR1 as MDHEN and CDR2 as SYDVKM. The length of the CDR3 is 13 residues. In DNA, the CDR3 is TGTGCCACACAAAGCGGGGACACAGATACGCAGTATTTT. Translating gives CATQSGDTDTQYF.

V and J are TRBV28 and TRBJ1-2; D possibly corresponds to TRBD1 (6 bases). V was clipped by 8 bases and J by 0 bases, with 10 bases between them. Germline lookup yields CDR1 MDHEN and CDR2 SYDVKM. The CDR3 runs 13 residues. This chain's CDR3 is CASSQGTNYGYTF. For the CDR3, the DNA is TGTGCCAGCTCTCAGGGGACTAACTATGGCTACACCTTC.

The rearrangement links TRBV28 to TRBJ2-5; D is perhaps TRBD2 (5 bases). Germline assignment: CDR1 MDHEN and CDR2 SYDVKM. V lost 5 bases and J 3 bases, leaving 10 bases between the germline ends. This CDR3 spans 13 amino acids. The DNA for the CDR3 is TGTGCCAGCAGTCGGGGTAGGGAAGAGACCCAGTACTTC. Protein: CASSRGREETQYF.

This sequence joins TRBV6-1 and TRBJ1-2; no definite D call. CDR1 and CDR2 from the germline V gene are MNHNS and SASEGT. This CDR3 is built from 14 residues. The germline V and J ends were trimmed by 1 base and 7 bases, with 13 bases remaining between them. The CDR3 region has the DNA TGTGCCAGCAGTGAAGGAGCGACGTGGAGTGGCTACACCTTC. Encoded protein: CASSEGATWSGYTF.

The chain couples TRBV6-5 to TRBJ2-7; D remains ambiguous. V was shortened by 10 bases and J by 3 bases, with 13 bases between the two germline ends. The CDR3 is 12 amino acids. Germline V gives CDR1 MNHEY, CDR2 SVGAGI. The CDR3 coding sequence is TGTGCCACCGCGTTCCCCATCTACGAGCAGTACTTC. Protein: CATAFPIYEQYF.

V usage is TRBV13 and J usage is TRBJ1-5, with 7 bases lining up with TRBD1. The CDR3 covers 15 residues. The V gene's germline CDR1 is PRHDT and CDR2 FYEKMQ (reference sequence). With V trimmed by 4 bases and J by 6 bases, 9 bases remained unmatched. The CDR3 nucleotides read TGTGCCAGCAGCTACGGGACAGTGGTCGGTCAGCCCCAGCATTTT. This translates into CASSYGTVVGQPQHF.

The chain recombines TRBV9 with TRBJ1-1; 8 nucleotides match TRBD1. The V segment lost 0 bases and the J segment 7 bases; nucleotides outside the gene matches: 5. Germline CDR1 SGDLS, CDR2 YYNGEE. The CDR3 totals 14 residues. The CDR3 is CASSVAGTGVEAFF. CDR3 coding DNA: TGTGCCAGCAGCGTAGCCGGGACAGGAGTTGAAGCTTTCTTT.

V gene TRBV7-9 combines with J gene TRBJ1-3, with D tentatively TRBD1 (6 bases). The CDR3 is 15 amino acids. Germline V lookup: CDR1 SEHNR, CDR2 FQNEAQ (reference sequence). V lost 2 bases and J lost 4, with 12 bases in between. The CDR3 DNA sequence: TGTGCCAGCAGCTTACTCGGCAGGGGAGGAAACACCATATATTTT. Its translation is CASSLLGRGGNTIYF.

The CDR3 reads CASSQVAGGPYNEQFF. The CDR3 nucleotides are TGCGCCAGCAGCCAGGTAGCGGGAGGGCCCTACAATGAGCAGTTCTTC. The rearrangement joins TRBV4-1 to TRBJ2-1; 11 bases line up with TRBD2. Germline V gives CDR1 MGHRA, CDR2 YSYEKL. Losses at the gene ends were 3 bases for V and 2 bases for J; bases not matched to a gene: 3. CDR3 length: 16 amino acids.

The chain uses TRBV10-1 and TRBJ2-1; 9 bases agree with TRBD2. The CDR3 is 16 residues long. The ends lost 3 bases at V and 4 bases at J; junction bases unmatched: 7. Germline lookup yields CDR1 WNHNN and CDR2 SYGVQD (reference sequence). Here the CDR3 reads CASSDASGKTYNEQFF. The CDR3 DNA reads TGCGCCAGCAGTGACGCTAGCGGGAAAACGTACAATGAGCAGTTCTTC.

This sequence joins TRBV19 and TRBJ1-1; D remains ambiguous. The V end lost 4 bases, the J end lost 0 bases, and 6 bases lay between the germline ends. The CDR3 covers 13 residues. CDR1 and CDR2 (germline): LNHDA, SQIVND (reference sequence). The CDR3 sequence: CASSTGLNTEAFF. As DNA, the CDR3 is TGTGCCAGTAGTACAGGCTTGAACACTGAAGCTTTCTTT.